The clone carrying this TCR beta chain was found a few times. The CDR3 is 16 residues long. Per germline, CDR1 SGDLS and CDR2 YYNGEE. Trimming stripped 3 bases from V and 3 bases from J, with 18 bases between. The sample comes from a study of T cells in Graves' hyperthyroidism and ophthalmopathy. The authors deemed Graves' hyperthyroidism stable absent ophthalmopathy progression within 18 months. Uncontrolled infection, other autoimmune disease, pregnancy and lactation each barred patients from inclusion. Diagnoses used clinical symptoms, serum thyroxine and TRAb, thyroid ultrasound and orbital computed tomography. Amplified regions were TCR beta CDR3 sequences from RNA transcripts. With the HTBI primer set, the TCR CDR3 went through a first round of RT-PCR. TCRdb used MiXCR to reprocess the multiplex PCR reads, holding one entry per CDR3 protein. Among around 760,000 distinct CDR3 sequences listed, 35% were seen once.

The rearrangement joins TRBV9 to TRBJ1-1; D perhaps matches TRBD1 (5 bases). Specimen: blood. This sequence originates from a woman between 40 and 55 years old with Graves' hyperthyroidism. The CDR3 loop is CASSAPRGEADTEAFF. The CDR3 region has the DNA TGTGCCAGCAGCGCCCCGCGGGGGGAGGCGGACACTGAAGCTTTCTTT.